These 21 T cell receptor beta chains were sequenced from one sample in a study of blood T cell repertoires in COVID-19. Libraries were prepared by immunoSEQ multiplex PCR; TCRdb keeps only in-frame clonotypes and omits some of them. The sample includes around 210,000 clones, just under 85% of them seen just once. Specimen: peripheral blood. These receptors were taken from a man aged 60 to 75 with COVID-19, enrolled during active disease.

The chain couples TRBV28 to TRBJ1-1, with no clear D. Germline assignment: CDR1 MDHEN and CDR2 SYDVKM. The CDR3 runs to 13 residues. V was cut by 10 bases and J by 0 bases, with 12 bases left in between. This CDR3 is CATYSPMNTEAFF. CDR3 nucleotides: TGTGCCACCTATTCACCCATGAACACTGAAGCTTTCTTT. Combining the CDR3 with reference TRBV28 and TRBJ1-1 gives the whole variable domain DVKVTQSSRYLVKRTGEKVFLECVQDMDHENMFWYRQDPGLGLRLIYFSYDVKMKEKGDIPEGYSVSREKKERFSLILESASTNQTSMYLCATYSPMNTEAFFGQGTRLTVV.

This clone was seen only once. The gene calls are TRBV18 and TRBJ2-7; TRBD1 aligns across 9 bases. V lost 0 bases to trimming and J lost 5 bases; unmatched junction nucleotides: 8. CDR1 is KGHSH and CDR2 is LQKENI in the germline V gene. This CDR3 has 16 amino acids. The DNA for the CDR3 is TGTGCCAGCTCACCACCGATGGGACAGGGTAGGGACGAGCAGTACTTC. Translation: CASSPPMGQGRDEQYF.

This chain links TRBV5-1 with TRBJ2-7, with D perhaps TRBD1 (5 bases). The germline CDR1 and CDR2 sequences are SGHRS and YFSETQ. CDR3 length: 13 amino acids. V gave up 4 bases and J gave up 3 bases, with 11 bases separating them. CDR3 DNA sequence: TGCGCCAGCAGCAAGGACATTTACTACGAGCAGTACTTC. It yields the protein CASSKDIYYEQYF.

The gene calls are TRBV30 and TRBJ2-3; possibly TRBD1 for D (8 bases). This CDR3 region has 16 residues. The germline gives CDR1 GTSNPN, CDR2 SVGIG (reference sequence). V was trimmed by 1 base and J by 4 bases, leaving 18 bases between them. CDR3 loop: CAWSGPRTGRADTQYF. The CDR3 nucleotides are TGTGCCTGGAGTGGCCCTCGGACAGGGAGGGCAGATACGCAGTATTTT.

A remark on this clone: This CDR3 is also generated by other DNA sequences in the sample. The V call is TRBV5-4, the J call TRBJ1-2, with 7 bases that match TRBD1. The CDR3 sequence is 13 residues long. The V gene's germline CDR1 is SGHNT and CDR2 YYREEE (reference sequence). Trimming removed 0 bases from V and 7 bases from J; junction bases left unmatched: 3. CDR3 sequence: CASSLDRGGGYTF. The CDR3 region has the DNA TGTGCCAGCAGCTTGGACAGGGGCGGTGGCTACACCTTC.

The genes are TRBV7-2 and TRBJ1-4; 7 positions match TRBD1. Germline CDR1 SGHTA, CDR2 FQGNSA. This CDR3 has 14 residues. Trimming at V came to 5 bases and at J to 6 bases, leaving 6 bases not matched to a gene. CDR3: CASSQGGVDEKLFF. As DNA, the CDR3 is TGTGCCAGCAGCCAGGGGGGAGTGGATGAAAAACTGTTTTTT. Full variable domain (remainder filled in from reference TRBV7-2 and TRBJ1-4): GAGVSQSPSNKVTEKGKDVELRCDPISGHTALYWYRQSLGQGLEFLIYFQGNSAPDKSGLPSDRFSAERTGGSVSTLTIQRTQQEDSAVYLCASSQGGVDEKLFFGSGTQLSVL.

This clone was detected only once. This chain connects TRBV5-1 to TRBJ1-2; 9 bases line up with TRBD1. The germline gives CDR1 SGHRS, CDR2 YFSETQ. The CDR3 consists of 15 residues. V lost 4 bases to trimming and J lost 3 bases; unmatched junction nucleotides: 7. CDR3 protein: CASSPQGALDYGYTF. The CDR3 nucleotides are TGCGCCAGCAGCCCACAGGGGGCTTTGGACTATGGCTACACCTTC.

The gene calls are TRBV7-9 and TRBJ2-2; D not resolved. This CDR3 region has 12 residues. The germline V gene has CDR1 SEHNR and CDR2 FQNEAQ (reference sequence). Trimming shortened V by 5 bases and J by 7 bases, and 8 bases separated the two germline ends. This CDR3 reads CASSQQNGELFF. CDR3 in DNA: TGTGCCAGCAGCCAACAGAACGGGGAGCTGTTTTTT.

The rearrangement links TRBV7-9 to TRBJ1-1; TRBD1 might be the D (6 bases). The ends were cut back, 6 bases at V and 6 bases at J, with 17 bases in the middle. Germline loops: CDR1 SEHNR, CDR2 FQNEAQ (reference sequence). There are 14 residues in the CDR3. Written as DNA, the CDR3 is TGTGCCAGCAGAGCGACGTCAGGGGTGCCTGAAGCTTTCTTT. This translates into CASRATSGVPEAFF.

This clone was found once. The rearrangement joins TRBV10-1 to TRBJ1-4; TRBD1 agrees at 11 bases. CDR1 is WNHNN, CDR2 SYGVQD, per germline (reference sequence). Trimming at V came to 6 bases and at J to 7 bases, leaving 4 bases not matched to a gene. The CDR3 is made up of 14 amino acids. The CDR3 coding sequence is TGCGCCAGCAGAACCGGGACAGGGGGTGAAAAACTGTTTTTT. It codes for CASRTGTGGEKLFF.

This chain uses TRBV7-9 with TRBJ1-4, with TRBD1 as a possible D gene (5 bases). Per the germline V gene, CDR1 is SEHNR and CDR2 is FQNEAQ (reference sequence). V was clipped by 1 base and J by 8 bases, with 11 bases between them. CDR3 length equals 14 residues. CDR3 amino acids: CASSLGSGLEKLFF. CDR3 nucleotide sequence: TGTGCCAGCAGCTTAGGCTCAGGGTTAGAAAAACTGTTTTTT.

V usage is TRBV4-3 and J usage is TRBJ1-5; no clear D gene. There are 14 residues in the CDR3. CDR1 is LGHNA and CDR2 is YSLEER in the germline V gene. Trimming cost V 0 bases and J 7 bases, with 10 bases left between them. This CDR3 reads CASSQDLGAQPQHF. CDR3 bases: TGCGCCAGCAGCCAAGATCTGGGAGCGCAGCCCCAGCATTTT.

The chain couples TRBV6-2 or TRBV6-3 to TRBJ1-1, with 10 bases fitting TRBD1. V shed 7 bases, J shed 1 base, and the junction held 9 bases outside the gene matches. The CDR3 is 16 residues long. The germline gives CDR1 MNHEY, CDR2 SVGEGT. CDR3 nucleotide sequence: TGTGCCAGCACCCCCCCGACAGGGGGCGGGAACACTGAAGCTTTCTTT. Encoded protein: CASTPPTGGGNTEAFF.

This chain joins TRBV3-1 (or the pseudogene TRBV3-2) and TRBJ1-5; a possible D gene is TRBD1 (6 bases). The germline gives CDR1 LGHDT, CDR2 YNNKEL (reference sequence). This CDR3 region has 16 residues. V was trimmed by 1 base and J by 2 bases, leaving 12 bases between them. The CDR3 region is CASSQAQGVGNQPQHF. CDR3 DNA: TGTGCCAGCAGCCAAGCACAGGGAGTCGGCAATCAGCCCCAGCATTTT.

This clone has only one observation. The chain links TRBV27 to TRBJ1-1, with D tentatively TRBD1 (5 bases). V was clipped by 0 bases and J by 2 bases, with 10 bases between them. The CDR3 sequence is 15 residues long. The V gene's germline CDR1 is MNHEY and CDR2 SMNVEV (reference sequence). CDR3 bases: TGTGCCAGCAGTTTATCGTTACAGGCCAACACTGAAGCTTTCTTT. Amino acids: CASSLSLQANTEAFF.

The rearrangement links TRBV19 to TRBJ2-7; 10 nucleotides align to TRBD2. This CDR3 spans 15 amino acids. Trimming at V came to 3 bases and at J to 1 base, leaving 3 bases not matched to a gene. Germline V gene sequence: CDR1 LNHDA, CDR2 SQIVND (reference sequence). The CDR3 region has the DNA TGTGCCAGTAGTATTGGGACTAGCGCATCCTACGAGCAGTACTTC. Translated: CASSIGTSASYEQYF. Full variable domain (rest looked up from reference TRBV19 and TRBJ2-7): DGGITQSPKYLFRKEGQNVTLSCEQNLNHDAMYWYRQDPGQGLRLIYYSQIVNDFQKGDIAEGYSVSREKKESFPLTVTSAQKNPTAFYLCASSIGTSASYEQYFGPGTRLTVT.

The chain joins TRBV6-2 or TRBV6-3 to TRBJ1-2; D gene unclear. The V gene's germline CDR1 is MNHEY and CDR2 SVGEGT. CDR3 length: 11 residues. The germline V and J ends were trimmed by 2 bases and 6 bases, with 4 bases remaining between them. This chain's CDR3 is CASSYPNGYTF. The DNA for the CDR3 is TGTGCCAGCAGTTACCCCAATGGCTACACCTTC.

This clone appeared once. The chain uses TRBV4-1 and TRBJ1-2; D not resolved. The V gene's germline CDR1 is MGHRA and CDR2 YSYEKL. Trimming cost V 4 bases and J 7 bases, with 19 bases left between them. CDR3 length equals 15 residues. This CDR3 is CASSPTPEGGSGYTF. CDR3 DNA sequence: TGCGCCAGCAGCCCCACCCCAGAGGGCGGCTCTGGCTACACCTTC.

This clone appeared a few times. This chain uses TRBV7-2 with TRBJ1-5, with 8 bases aligning to TRBD1. Germline CDR1 reads SGHTA; CDR2 reads FQGNSA. Germline trimming cut 2 bases from V and 5 bases from J; bases unmatched to any gene: 5. This CDR3 is built from 15 residues. This CDR3 reads CASSLRQGADQPQHF. The CDR3 region has the DNA TGTGCCAGCAGCTTAAGGCAGGGGGCAGATCAGCCCCAGCATTTT.

V and J are TRBV28 and TRBJ2-3, with 12 bases that match TRBD2. The V gene end was trimmed by 5 bases and the J gene end by 5 bases; junction bases not matched to a gene: 8. Germline loops: CDR1 MDHEN, CDR2 SYDVKM. This CDR3 comprises 16 residues. The CDR3 spells CASSPASGRAGDTQYF. Here the CDR3 DNA reads TGTGCCAGCAGTCCGGCTAGCGGGAGGGCCGGAGATACGCAGTATTTT.

V gene TRBV4-1 combines with J gene TRBJ1-5, with D possibly TRBD1 on 6 matching bases. Trimming took 3 bases from V and 3 from J, leaving 21 bases between them. The germline gives CDR1 MGHRA, CDR2 YSYEKL. The CDR3 is 18 amino acids. The CDR3 sequence is CASSHSGGGSANNQPQHF. The CDR3 DNA sequence: TGCGCCAGCAGCCACTCGGGGGGGGGCTCTGCGAACAATCAGCCCCAGCATTTT.